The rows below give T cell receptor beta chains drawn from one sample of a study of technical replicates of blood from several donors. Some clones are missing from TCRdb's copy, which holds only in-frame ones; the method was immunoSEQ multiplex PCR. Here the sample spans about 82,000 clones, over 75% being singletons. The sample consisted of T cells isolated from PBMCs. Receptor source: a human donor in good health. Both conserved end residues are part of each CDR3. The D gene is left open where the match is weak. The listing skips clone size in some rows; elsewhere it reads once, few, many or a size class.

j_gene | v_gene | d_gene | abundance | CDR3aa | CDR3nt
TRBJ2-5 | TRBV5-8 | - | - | CASSLGPLETQYF | TGTGCCAGCAGCTTGGGGCCGTTAGAGACCCAGTACTTC
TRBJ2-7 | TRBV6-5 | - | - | CASSYSAGPSYEQYF | TGTGCCAGCAGTTACTCGGCGGGACCGTCCTACGAGCAGTACTTC
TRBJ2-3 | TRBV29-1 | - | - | CSVDTGAIDTQYF | TGCAGCGTTGATACGGGAGCGATAGATACGCAGTATTTT
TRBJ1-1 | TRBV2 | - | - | CASSEAPVEAFF | TGTGCCAGCAGTGAAGCCCCGGTAGAAGCTTTCTTT
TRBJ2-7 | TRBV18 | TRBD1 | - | CASSPRWTKDRELSYEQYF | TGTGCCAGCTCACCACGTTGGACGAAAGACAGGGAGCTATCCTACGAGCAGTACTTC
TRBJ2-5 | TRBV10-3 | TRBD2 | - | CAISGGREGETQYF | TGTGCCATCAGTGGCGGGAGGGAGGGAGAGACCCAGTACTTC
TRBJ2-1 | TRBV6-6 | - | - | CASSYSRLAVNEQFF | TGTGCCAGCAGTTACTCGAGGCTAGCCGTCAATGAGCAGTTCTTC
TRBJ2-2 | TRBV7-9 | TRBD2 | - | CASRGAGGRNGELFF | TGTGCCAGCCGCGGGGCGGGAGGCCGGAACGGGGAGCTGTTTTTT
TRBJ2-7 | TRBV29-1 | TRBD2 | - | CSVTGGGELHYEQYF | TGCAGCGTGACGGGCGGGGGAGAACTTCACTACGAGCAGTACTTC
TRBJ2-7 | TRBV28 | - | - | CASSLIQVGDEQYF | TGTGCCAGCAGTTTAATCCAAGTGGGCGACGAGCAGTACTTC
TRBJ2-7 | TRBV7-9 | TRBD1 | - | CASSSYRGSTYEQYF | TGTGCCAGCAGCTCCTACAGGGGGTCAACCTACGAGCAGTACTTC
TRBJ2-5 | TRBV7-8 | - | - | CASSPIETQYF | TGTGCCAGCAGCCCAATAGAGACCCAGTACTTC
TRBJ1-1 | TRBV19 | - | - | CASSILEGGGTEAFF | TGTGCCAGTAGTATATTGGAGGGAGGGGGCACTGAAGCTTTCTTT
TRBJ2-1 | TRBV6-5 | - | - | CASSYRRGAYNEQFF | TGTGCCAGCAGTTACCGGCGGGGAGCCTACAATGAGCAGTTCTTC
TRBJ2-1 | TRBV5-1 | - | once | CASSGGLPPNEQFF | TGCGCCAGCAGTGGGGGACTGCCCCCCAATGAGCAGTTCTTC
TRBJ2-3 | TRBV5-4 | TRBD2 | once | CASSLGFSGRPDTQYF | TGTGCCAGCAGCTTGGGCTTTAGCGGGAGGCCCGATACGCAGTATTTT